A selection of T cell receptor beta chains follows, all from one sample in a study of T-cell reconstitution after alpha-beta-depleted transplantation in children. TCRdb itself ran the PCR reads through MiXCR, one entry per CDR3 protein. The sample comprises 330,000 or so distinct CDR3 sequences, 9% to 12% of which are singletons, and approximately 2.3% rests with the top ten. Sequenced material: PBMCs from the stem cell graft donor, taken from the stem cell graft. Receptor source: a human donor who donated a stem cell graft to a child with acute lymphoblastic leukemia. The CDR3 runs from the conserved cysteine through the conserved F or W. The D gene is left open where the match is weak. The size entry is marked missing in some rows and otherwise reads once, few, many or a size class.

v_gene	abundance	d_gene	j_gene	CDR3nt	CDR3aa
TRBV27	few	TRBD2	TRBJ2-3	TGTGCCAGCAGTCTCCAGCGGGGCTTGGCAGATACGCAGTATTTT	CASSLQRGLADTQYF
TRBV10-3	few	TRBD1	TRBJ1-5	TGTGCCATCTGGGACAGAAATAGCAATCAGCCCCAGCATTTT	CAIWDRNSNQPQHF
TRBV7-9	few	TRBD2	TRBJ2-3	TGTGCCAGCAATCGGGAGGGAACTGGCACAGATACGCAGTATTTT	CASNREGTGTDTQYF
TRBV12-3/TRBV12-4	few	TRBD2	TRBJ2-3	TGTGCCAGCAGTTTCGGGGGGAGGACTTATACGCAGTATTTT	CASSFGGRTYTQYF
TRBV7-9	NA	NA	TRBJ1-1	TGTGCCAGCAGCCGAACACCTGAAGCTTTCTTT	CASSRTPEAFF
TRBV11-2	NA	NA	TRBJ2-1	TGTGCCAGCAGCCCCCGCGAGAGTAATAGCGCCTACCAGAGCTCCTACAATGAGCAGTTCTTC	CASSPRESNSAYQSSYNEQFF
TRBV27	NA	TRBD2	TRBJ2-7	TGTGCCAGCAGATCAACCTTTTCTAGCGGGTCCTACGAGCAGTACTTC	CASRSTFSSGSYEQYF
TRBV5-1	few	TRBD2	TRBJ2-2	TGCGCCAGCAGCTTGGCCCTAGCGGGAGCGAGCACCGGGGAGCTGTTTTTT	CASSLALAGASTGELFF
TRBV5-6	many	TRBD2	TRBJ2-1	TGTGCCAGCAGCTTGGAGTTTAGCGGGGTTAGTGGGTCCAATGAGCAGTTCTTC	CASSLEFSGVSGSNEQFF
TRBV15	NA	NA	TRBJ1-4	TGTGCCACCAGCAGAAGGACACAAGATGAAAAACTGTTTTTT	CATSRRTQDEKLFF
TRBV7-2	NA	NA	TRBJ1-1	TGTGCCAGCAGCTTAGTGACAGCGAACACTGAAGCTTTCTTT	CASSLVTANTEAFF
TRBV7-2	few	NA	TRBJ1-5	TGTGCCAGCAGCTCAGGCATCAATCAGCCCCAGCATTTT	CASSSGINQPQHF
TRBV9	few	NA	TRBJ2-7	TGTGCCAGCAGCGTAGATCCCCAGGACATTTACGAGCAGTACTTC	CASSVDPQDIYEQYF
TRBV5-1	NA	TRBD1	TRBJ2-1	TGCGCCAGCAGCTCAAGACAGGGGGAAGGTCGTGAGCAGTTCTTC	CASSSRQGEGREQFF
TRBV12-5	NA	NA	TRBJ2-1	TGTGCTAGTGGGGGTGGGGTCGGTGAGCAGTTCTTC	CASGGGVGEQFF
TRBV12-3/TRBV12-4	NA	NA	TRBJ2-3	TGTGCCAGCAGTTCACACCTCCAGGGGACAGATACGCAGTATTTT	CASSSHLQGTDTQYF
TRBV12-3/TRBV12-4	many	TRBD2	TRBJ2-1	TGTGCCAGCAGTCCCGGACTAGCGAACAATGAGCAGTTCTTC	CASSPGLANNEQFF
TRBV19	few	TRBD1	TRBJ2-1	TGTGCCAGTAGACCGGGACAGGGGGTTACAAATGAGCAGTTCTTC	CASRPGQGVTNEQFF
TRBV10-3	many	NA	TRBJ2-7	TGTGCCATCAGTGAGTATTCGTACGAGCAGTACTTC	CAISEYSYEQYF
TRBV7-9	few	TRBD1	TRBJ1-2	TGTGCCAGCAGCCTCTTCGACAGGGGAGGCGGCTACACCTTC	CASSLFDRGGGYTF
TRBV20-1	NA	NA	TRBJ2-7	TGCAGTGCTAAGTCCCAGTTGTACGAGCAGTACTTC	CSAKSQLYEQYF
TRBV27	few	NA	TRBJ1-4	TGTGCCAGCAGTTTATCAGGTCGAACTAATGAAAAACTGTTTTTT	CASSLSGRTNEKLFF
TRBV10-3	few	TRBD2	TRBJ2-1	TGTGCCATCAGTGAGTCGAGGCAGCGGGGTCCTAATGAGCAGTTCTTC	CAISESRQRGPNEQFF
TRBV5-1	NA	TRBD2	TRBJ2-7	TGCGCCAGCAGCCTTCAGACTAGCGGGAGTCCCCACGAGCAGTACTTC	CASSLQTSGSPHEQYF